The TCR beta chain described here comes from a study of blood T cell repertoires in COVID-19. Study summary: COVID-19 samples collected from the United States, Italy and Spain covered acute and convalescent phases. The cDNA or gDNA used as material had been derived from T cells, B-cell-depleted T cells, or PBMCs.

Under the authors' procedure: Reference gene primer amplification gave nucleated cell count estimates. The table came from immunoSEQ multiplex PCR; TCRdb's copy has only in-frame clones and leaves some out. The DNA was the basis for D and trimming; V, J and clone size are from that table. The profile shows about 76,000 clones, roughly 83% of them singletons. The CDR3 extends over 12 amino acids. Germline-derived CDR1 and CDR2 are LGHDT and YNNKEL (reference sequence). Deletions cut 4 bases from V and 9 bases from J, with 10 bases between. This chain uses TRBV3-1 (or the pseudogene TRBV3-2) with TRBJ2-1; D is unclear. The sample comprised peripheral blood. This receptor was taken from an older man with acute or convalescent COVID-19. The CDR3 loop reads CASSPLSREQFF. CDR3 in DNA: TGTGCCAGCAGCCCCCTAAGCCGTGAGCAGTTCTTC.